Listed here is a single TCR beta chain. Its antigen is undetermined. Germline V gene lookup returns CDR1 SGDLS and CDR2 YYNGEE. Trimming cost V 3 bases and J 8 bases, with 21 bases left between them. The CDR3 sequence is 16 residues long. The data originate from a study of graft-versus-host responses after intestinal transplantation. As for the study in general: Among the recipients, all got anti-thymocyte globulin induction and then tacrolimus and steroids for 3 to 4 years.

Sequenced by immunoSEQ multiplex PCR; TCRdb stores in-frame clones only, minus some. The table includes under 45,000 clones, just under 90% detected once. Study observations and caveats: Individuals who had graft-donor T cell macrochimerism had allografts that showed high graft-versus-host to host-versus-graft clonal ratios. Levels of circulating GvH clones at their peak were associated with early post-transplant HvG declines. Present in recipient marrow, GvH clones included some that appeared first in ileum or blood.

The source of this sequence is a human patient who received an intestinal transplant, so some T cells may come from the graft donor. Sequences were derived from PBMCs, sampled approximately 270 days after transplant. The J gene is TRBJ2-1, the V gene TRBV9, with D perhaps assigned TRBD1 or TRBD2 (5 bases each). CDR3 sequence: CASSALTTQGEHEQFF. CDR3 DNA sequence: TGTGCCAGCAGCGCCCTCACGACCCAGGGAGAACATGAGCAGTTCTTC.